This T cell receptor (beta chain) is drawn from a study of T-cell memory formation after mild COVID-19. TCRdb ran MiXCR on the 5' RACE reads and lists one entry per CDR3 protein. The sample consists of hundreds of thousands of distinct CDR3 sequences, approximately 22% of them appearing once. The CDR3 is made up of 15 amino acids. V was trimmed by 7 bases and J by 5 bases, leaving 23 bases between them. The germline V gene encodes CDR1 SQVTM and CDR2 ANQGSEA. The V and J genes are TRBV29-1 and TRBJ1-1, with TRBD1 as a possible D gene (6 bases). This receptor was taken from a man aged 18 to 35 who had mild COVID-19 (a few samples of this study predate the infection). Cell type and time point are not known. Source material: PBMCs or a T cell subset sorted from them (not recorded which). CDR3 bases: TGCAGCGCCCTCCCTTCGTCAGGGGCGCGAACTGAAGCTTTCTTT. Translation: CSALPSSGARTEAFF.